This TCR beta chain is drawn from a study of T cells in Graves' hyperthyroidism and ophthalmopathy. At the level of the study: Specimen type is peripheral blood, collected at initial diagnosis prior to any treatment.

This clonotype was recorded a few times. This CDR3 has 13 residues. Trimming removed 6 bases from V and 7 bases from J; junction bases left unmatched: 8. The germline gives CDR1 SEHNR, CDR2 FQNEAQ (reference sequence). Amplification yielded TCR beta CDR3 regions, with RNA transcripts as the source. TCR CDR3 underwent first-round RT-PCR with the HTBI primer set. MiXCR, run by TCRdb on the multiplex PCR reads, gives a single entry per CDR3 protein. The sample lists fewer than 400,000 distinct CDR3 sequences, 25% occurring once. This clonotype was sampled from a man aged 50 or older with Graves' hyperthyroidism. V usage is TRBV7-9 and J usage is TRBJ1-1; 7 nucleotides agree with TRBD1. Sample: blood. This CDR3 reads CASSDNRDSEAFF. DNA for the CDR3: TGTGCCAGCAGTGACAACCGGGACAGTGAAGCTTTCTTT.